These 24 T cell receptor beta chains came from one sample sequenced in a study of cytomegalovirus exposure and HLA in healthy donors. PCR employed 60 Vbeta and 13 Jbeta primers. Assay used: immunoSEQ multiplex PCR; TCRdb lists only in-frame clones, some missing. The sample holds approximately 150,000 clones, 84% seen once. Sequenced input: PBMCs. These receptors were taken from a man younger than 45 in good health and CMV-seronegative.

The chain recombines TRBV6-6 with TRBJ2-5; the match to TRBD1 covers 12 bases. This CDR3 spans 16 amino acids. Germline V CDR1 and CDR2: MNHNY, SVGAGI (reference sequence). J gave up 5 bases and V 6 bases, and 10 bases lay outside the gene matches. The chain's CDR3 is CASSWPGTGGPETQYF. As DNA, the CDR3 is TGTGCCAGCAGCTGGCCCGGGACAGGGGGCCCGGAGACCCAGTACTTC.

CDR3 region: CASSLGSGGGDTQYF. As DNA, the CDR3 is TGTGCCAGCAGCTTGGGTAGCGGGGGAGGAGATACGCAGTATTTT. The chain combines TRBV7-6 with TRBJ2-3; 9 nucleotides match TRBD2. CDR1 SGHVS and CDR2 FNYEAQ come from the germline V gene. The CDR3 spans 15 residues. With 3 bases clipped from V and 5 bases from J, the junction kept 6 bases outside the gene matches.

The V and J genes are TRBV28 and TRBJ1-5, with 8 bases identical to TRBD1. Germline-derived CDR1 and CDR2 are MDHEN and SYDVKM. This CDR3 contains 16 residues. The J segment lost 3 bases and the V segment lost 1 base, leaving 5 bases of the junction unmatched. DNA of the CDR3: TGTGCCAGCAGTTTATACCAGGGGGCAGTCAATCAGCCCCAGCATTTT. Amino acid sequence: CASSLYQGAVNQPQHF.

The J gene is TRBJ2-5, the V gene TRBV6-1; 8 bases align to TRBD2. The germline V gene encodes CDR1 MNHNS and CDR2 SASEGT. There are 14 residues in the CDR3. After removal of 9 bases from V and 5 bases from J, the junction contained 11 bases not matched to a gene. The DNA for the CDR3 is TGTGCCAGTTCTCGGCGGGGGGCGGGGGAGACCCAGTACTTC. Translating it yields CASSRRGAGETQYF.

CDR3 coding DNA: TGTGCCAGCAGCTTGCCGGGAGGGGGTGAAAAACTGTTTTTT. Its translation: CASSLPGGGEKLFF. V is TRBV5-4 and J is TRBJ1-4; D possibly corresponds to TRBD1 (6 bases). This CDR3 comprises 14 residues. The germline V and J ends were trimmed by 1 base and 7 bases, with 11 bases remaining between them. From germline, CDR1 is SGHNT and CDR2 YYREEE (reference sequence).

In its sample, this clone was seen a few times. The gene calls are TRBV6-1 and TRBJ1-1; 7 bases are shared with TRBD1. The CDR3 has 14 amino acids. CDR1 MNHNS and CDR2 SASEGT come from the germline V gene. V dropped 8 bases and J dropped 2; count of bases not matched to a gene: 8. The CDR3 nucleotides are TGTGCCAGCCCGGCAGGGGGATTAAACACTGAAGCTTTCTTT. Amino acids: CASPAGGLNTEAFF.

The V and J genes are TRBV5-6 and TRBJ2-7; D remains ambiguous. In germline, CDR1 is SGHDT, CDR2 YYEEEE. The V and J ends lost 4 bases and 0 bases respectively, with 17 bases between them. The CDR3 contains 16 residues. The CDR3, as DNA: TGTGCCAGCAGCGACCCGTCGGGTTCGTACTCCTACGAGCAGTACTTC. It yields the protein CASSDPSGSYSYEQYF.

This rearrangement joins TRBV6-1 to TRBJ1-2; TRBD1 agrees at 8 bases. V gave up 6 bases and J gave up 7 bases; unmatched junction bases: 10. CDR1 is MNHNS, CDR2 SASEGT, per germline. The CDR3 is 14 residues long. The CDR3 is CASRLDRGLGGYTF. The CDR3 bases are TGTGCCAGCAGACTAGACAGGGGTCTAGGTGGCTACACCTTC.

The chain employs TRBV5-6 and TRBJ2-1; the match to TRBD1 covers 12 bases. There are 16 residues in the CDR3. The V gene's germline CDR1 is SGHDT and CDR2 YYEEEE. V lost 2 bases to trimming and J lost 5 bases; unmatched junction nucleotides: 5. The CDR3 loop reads CASSLTGQGANNEQFF. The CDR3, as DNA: TGTGCCAGCAGCTTAACGGGACAGGGGGCGAACAATGAGCAGTTCTTC. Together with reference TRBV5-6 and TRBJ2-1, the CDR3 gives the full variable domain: DAGVTQSPTHLIKTRGQQVTLRCSPKSGHDTVSWYQQALGQGPQFIFQYYEEEERQRGNFPDRFSGHQFPNYSSELNVNALLLGDSALYLCASSLTGQGANNEQFFGPGTRLTVL.

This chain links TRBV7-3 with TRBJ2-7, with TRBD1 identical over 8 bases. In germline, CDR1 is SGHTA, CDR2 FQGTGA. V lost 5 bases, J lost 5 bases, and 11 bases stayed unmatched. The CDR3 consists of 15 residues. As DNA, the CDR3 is TGTGCCAGCAGCCCTCGCCGGACAGGGTATGACGAGCAGTACTTC. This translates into CASSPRRTGYDEQYF. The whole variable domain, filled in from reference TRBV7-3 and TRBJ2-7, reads GAGVSQTPSNKVTEKGKYVELRCDPISGHTALYWYRQSLGQGPEFLIYFQGTGAADDSGLPNDRFFAVRPEGSVSTLKIQRTERGDSAVYLCASSPRRTGYDEQYFGPGTRLTVT.

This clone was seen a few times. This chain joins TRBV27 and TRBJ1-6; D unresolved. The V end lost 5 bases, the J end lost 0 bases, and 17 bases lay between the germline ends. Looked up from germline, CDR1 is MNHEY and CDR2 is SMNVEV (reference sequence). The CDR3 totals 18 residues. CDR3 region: CASSQIGSGSSYNSPLHF. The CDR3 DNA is TGTGCCAGCAGTCAGATAGGTAGTGGGAGCTCCTATAATTCACCCCTCCACTTT.

The CDR3 region is CASSSDRFLRETQYF. The CDR3, as DNA: TGTGCCAGCAGCTCAGACAGGTTCCTCCGGGAGACCCAGTACTTC. This chain links TRBV27 with TRBJ2-5; D might be TRBD1 (6 bases). The length of the CDR3 is 15 residues. Germline lookup yields CDR1 MNHEY and CDR2 SMNVEV (reference sequence). Trimming shortened V by 6 bases and J by 5 bases, and 19 bases separated the two germline ends.

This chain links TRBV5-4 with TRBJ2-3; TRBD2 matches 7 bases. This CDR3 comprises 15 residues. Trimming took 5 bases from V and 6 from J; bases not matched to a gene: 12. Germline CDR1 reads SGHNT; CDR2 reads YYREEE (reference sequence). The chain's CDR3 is CASRQAGNTQDTQYF. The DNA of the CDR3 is TGTGCCAGCAGACAAGCGGGAAATACACAGGATACGCAGTATTTT.

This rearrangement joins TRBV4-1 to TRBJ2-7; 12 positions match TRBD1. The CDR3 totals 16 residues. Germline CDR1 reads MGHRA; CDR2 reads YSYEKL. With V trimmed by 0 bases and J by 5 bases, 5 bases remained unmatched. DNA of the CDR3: TGCGCCAGCAGCCAAGAGGGGACAGGGGGCGTCCACGAGCAGTACTTC. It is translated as CASSQEGTGGVHEQYF.

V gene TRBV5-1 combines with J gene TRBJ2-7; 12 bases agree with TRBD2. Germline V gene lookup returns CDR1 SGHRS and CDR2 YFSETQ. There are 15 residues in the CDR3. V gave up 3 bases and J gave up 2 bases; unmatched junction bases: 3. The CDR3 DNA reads TGCGCCAGCAGCTCCGGACTAGCGGGACCCTACGAGCAGTACTTC. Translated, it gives CASSSGLAGPYEQYF.

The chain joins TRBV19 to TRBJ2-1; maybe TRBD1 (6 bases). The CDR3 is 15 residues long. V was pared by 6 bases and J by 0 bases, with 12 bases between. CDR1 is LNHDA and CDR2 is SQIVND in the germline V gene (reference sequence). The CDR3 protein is CASSGQPASYNEQFF. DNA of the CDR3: TGTGCCAGTAGCGGACAGCCCGCCTCCTACAATGAGCAGTTCTTC.

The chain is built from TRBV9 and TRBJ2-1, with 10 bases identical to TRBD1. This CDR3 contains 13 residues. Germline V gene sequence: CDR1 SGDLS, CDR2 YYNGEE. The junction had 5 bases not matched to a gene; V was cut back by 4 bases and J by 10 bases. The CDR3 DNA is TGTGCCAGCAGCCCAGACAGGGGGCGCGAGCAGTTCTTC. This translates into CASSPDRGREQFF.

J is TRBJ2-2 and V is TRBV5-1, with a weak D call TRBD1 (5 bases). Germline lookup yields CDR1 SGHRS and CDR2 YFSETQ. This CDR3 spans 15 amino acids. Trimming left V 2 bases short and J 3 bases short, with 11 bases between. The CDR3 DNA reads TGCGCCAGCAGCTTAGAATTCAGGGACACCGGGGAGCTGTTTTTT. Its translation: CASSLEFRDTGELFF.

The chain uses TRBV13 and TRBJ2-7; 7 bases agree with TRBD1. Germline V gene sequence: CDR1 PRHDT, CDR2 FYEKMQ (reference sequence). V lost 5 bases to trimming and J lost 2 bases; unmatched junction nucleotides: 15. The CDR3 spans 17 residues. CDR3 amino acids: CASSGSRLPGQTYEQYF. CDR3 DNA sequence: TGTGCCAGCAGCGGATCTAGGCTACCGGGACAGACCTACGAGCAGTACTTC.

This CDR3 reads CASSSRGFYGYTF. DNA for the CDR3: TGTGCCAGCAGCTCCCGCGGTTTCTATGGCTACACCTTC. This rearrangement joins TRBV4-2 to TRBJ1-2, with unresolved D. CDR1 and CDR2 (germline): LGHNA, YNFKEQ. With 5 bases removed from V and 4 bases from J, the gap between germline ends came to 11 bases. CDR3 length: 13 amino acids.

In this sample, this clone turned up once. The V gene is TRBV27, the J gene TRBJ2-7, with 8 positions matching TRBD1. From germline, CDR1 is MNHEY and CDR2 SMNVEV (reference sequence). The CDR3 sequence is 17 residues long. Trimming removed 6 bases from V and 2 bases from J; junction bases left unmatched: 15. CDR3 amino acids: CASSLPPGTGLPYEQYF. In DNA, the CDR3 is TGTGCCAGCAGCTTGCCCCCGGGGACAGGACTACCCTACGAGCAGTACTTC.

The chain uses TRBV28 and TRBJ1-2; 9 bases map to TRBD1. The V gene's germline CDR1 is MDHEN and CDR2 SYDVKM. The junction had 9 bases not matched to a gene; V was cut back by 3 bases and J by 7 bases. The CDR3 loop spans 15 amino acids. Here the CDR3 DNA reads TGTGCCAGCAGTTTCCCCGGGACAGGGACCTTTGGCTACACCTTC. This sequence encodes CASSFPGTGTFGYTF.

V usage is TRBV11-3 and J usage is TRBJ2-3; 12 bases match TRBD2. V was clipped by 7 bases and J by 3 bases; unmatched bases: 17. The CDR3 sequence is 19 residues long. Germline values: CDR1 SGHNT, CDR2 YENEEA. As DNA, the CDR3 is TGTGCCAGCAAAACTCGGGGTCTAGCGGGAGGGCTGGGTACAGATACGCAGTATTTT. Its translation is CASKTRGLAGGLGTDTQYF.

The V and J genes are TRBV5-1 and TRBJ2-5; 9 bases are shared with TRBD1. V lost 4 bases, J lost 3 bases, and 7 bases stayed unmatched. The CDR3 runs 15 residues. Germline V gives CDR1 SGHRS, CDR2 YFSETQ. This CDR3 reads CASSGPGQGKETQYF. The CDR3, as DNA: TGCGCCAGCAGCGGACCGGGACAGGGAAAAGAGACCCAGTACTTC.